This T cell receptor beta chain is drawn from a study of blood T cells in healthy people across ages. A second PCR, run for about 7 to 11 cycles, used a sample-barcoded 5' primer plus a J-beta primer mix. Using its own MiXCR run on the 5' RACE reads, TCRdb lists one record per CDR3 protein. There are approximately 680,000 distinct CDR3 sequences in the sample; roughly 32% occur only once, and about 16% lies in the top ten. The germline CDR1 and CDR2 sequences are SGHTA and FQGNSA. The CDR3 runs 16 residues. Trimming removed 5 bases at V and 3 bases at J, with 19 bases between. The receptor's source is a woman of 80 years or more in good health. Sequencing was performed on blood. V gene TRBV7-2 combines with J gene TRBJ1-2; weak D call: TRBD1 (5 bases). The CDR3 nucleotides are TGTGCCAGCAGCACACCCTTTGGGGGGGATGACTATGGCTACACCTTC. Translation: CASSTPFGGDDYGYTF.